Following are 8 T cell receptor beta chains from one sample sequenced in a study of control samples from healthy donors and cancer patients. The assay was immunoSEQ multiplex PCR, and TCRdb's table has in-frame clones only and misses some. The sample consists of roughly 450,000 clones, 75% to 95% of them appearing once. Sample: PBMCs. These receptors were taken from a man in his forties or fifties with head and neck cancer.

This sequence joins TRBV5-6 and TRBJ2-7; no clear D gene. The CDR3 length is 17 residues. CDR1 and CDR2 from the germline V gene are SGHDT and YYEEEE. Trimming stripped 0 bases from V and 3 bases from J, with 19 bases between. In DNA, the CDR3 is TGTGCCAGCAGCTTGGGGCCTAATATTGTCCGGGTCTACGAGCAGTACTTC. This translates into CASSLGPNIVRVYEQYF.

V gene TRBV6-6 combines with J gene TRBJ2-7; D might be TRBD1 (6 bases). Germline V CDR1 and CDR2: MNHNY, SVGAGI (reference sequence). V dropped 5 bases and J dropped 3 bases, with 8 bases sitting between them. This CDR3 contains 12 residues. CDR3: CASSMDSYEQYF. In nucleotides, the CDR3 is TGTGCCAGCAGTATGGACAGCTACGAGCAGTACTTC.

To note about this clone: Since a much larger clone is just one base distant, this may be a read error. This sequence joins TRBV3-1 (or the pseudogene TRBV3-2) and TRBJ1-2, with D maybe TRBD1 (6 bases). The CDR3 runs 13 residues. Trimming left V 5 bases short and J 4 bases short, with 11 bases between. Germline loops: CDR1 LGHDT, CDR2 YNNKEL (reference sequence). CDR3 DNA: TGTGCCAGCAGCGTAGACAGGCTCTATGGCTACACCTTC. Translating it yields CASSVDRLYGYTF.

The chain links TRBV28 to TRBJ2-7; TRBD1 agrees at 10 bases. Germline V lookup: CDR1 MDHEN, CDR2 SYDVKM. V shed 5 bases and J 3 bases; nucleotides not matched to a gene: 4. The CDR3 loop spans 14 amino acids. The CDR3 region has the DNA TGTGCCAGCAGTCGGACAGGGGGGCTCTACGAGCAGTACTTC. Amino acid sequence: CASSRTGGLYEQYF.

This chain links TRBV11-2 with TRBJ2-7; a weak D match, TRBD1 (6 bases). V was clipped by 5 bases and J by 4 bases, with 9 bases between them. CDR3 size: 12 residues. From germline, CDR1 is SGHAT and CDR2 FQNNGV. The CDR3 sequence: CASSQQGYEQYF. CDR3 nucleotide sequence: TGTGCCAGCAGCCAACAGGGTTACGAGCAGTACTTC.

Only a few counts were recorded for this clone. This rearrangement joins TRBV3-1 (or the pseudogene TRBV3-2) to TRBJ2-5; D remains ambiguous. Trimming left V 3 bases short and J 1 base short, with 3 bases between. In germline, CDR1 is LGHDT, CDR2 YNNKEL (reference sequence). This CDR3 has 12 residues. This CDR3 reads CASSQTQETQYF. The CDR3 bases are TGTGCCAGCAGCCAGACCCAAGAGACCCAGTACTTC.

J is TRBJ2-1 and V is TRBV2, with 7 positions matching TRBD1. V shed 7 bases and J 0 bases; nucleotides not matched to a gene: 12. The CDR3 has 17 amino acids. From germline, CDR1 is SNHLY and CDR2 FYNNEI. The CDR3 loop is CASILEGQPSSYNEQFF. CDR3 sequence (DNA): TGTGCCAGCATTCTTGAGGGACAGCCGAGCTCCTACAATGAGCAGTTCTTC.

The chain joins TRBV3-1 (or the pseudogene TRBV3-2) to TRBJ2-7; the match to TRBD1 covers 9 bases. The CDR3 loop spans 14 amino acids. V lost 4 bases, J lost 4 bases, and 5 bases stayed unmatched. Germline V gene lookup returns CDR1 LGHDT and CDR2 YNNKEL (reference sequence). CDR3 sequence: CASSLRDRVYEQYF. CDR3 nucleotides: TGTGCCAGCAGCCTCCGGGACAGGGTTTACGAGCAGTACTTC.